This T cell receptor (beta chain) was captured by sequencing in a study of blood T cells in healthy people across ages. A J-beta primer mix and a sample-barcoded 5' primer were used in a second PCR of roughly 7 to 12 cycles. From the 5' RACE reads, TCRdb called clonotypes with MiXCR, one entry per CDR3 protein. The profile shows 1.6 million or so distinct CDR3 sequences, about 35% of them singletons. This clonotype was observed a few times. Per the germline V gene, CDR1 is SEHNR and CDR2 is FQNEAQ (reference sequence). The junction had 8 bases not matched to a gene; V was cut back by 0 bases and J by 12 bases. The CDR3 is 15 amino acids.

The receptor was derived from a woman aged 25 to 39 in good health. The chain is built from TRBV7-9 and TRBJ2-1; 10 nucleotides line up with TRBD2. Sequencing used blood. CDR3 sequence: CASSLASGGAVGQFF. The CDR3 DNA reads TGTGCCAGCAGCTTAGCCAGCGGGGGGGCTGTCGGGCAGTTCTTC.